This entry lists 30 T cell receptor beta chains sequenced from one sample in a study of T cells in Graves' hyperthyroidism and ophthalmopathy. Amplified TCR beta CDR3 regions derived from RNA transcripts. The primer set for the first-round RT-PCR of the TCR CDR3 was HTBI. Each CDR3 protein is one row after TCRdb ran MiXCR on the multiplex PCR reads. The data show 150,000 to 200,000 distinct CDR3 sequences, about 17% seen once. Input material: blood. These receptors all come from a woman in her fifties or sixties with Graves' hyperthyroidism.

This clonotype was seen at least ten times. The gene calls are TRBV6-5 and TRBJ1-1; D is unclear. The CDR3 sequence is 13 residues long. V was pared by 2 bases and J by 0 bases, with 4 bases between. Germline CDR1 reads MNHEY; CDR2 reads SVGAGI. As DNA, the CDR3 is TGTGCCAGCAGTTACAGCATGAACACTGAAGCTTTCTTT. The encoded protein is CASSYSMNTEAFF.

This clonotype was seen ten or more times. V and J are TRBV6-5 and TRBJ1-4, with a weak D call TRBD1 (6 bases). The CDR3 has 18 residues. The germline gives CDR1 MNHEY, CDR2 SVGAGI. Trimming took 2 bases from V and 4 from J, leaving 20 bases between them. The CDR3 coding sequence is TGTGCCAGCAGTTACGGACCCGTTGGGGGCCCGGGTAATGAAAAACTGTTTTTT. Amino acids: CASSYGPVGGPGNEKLFF.

This clonotype was seen at least ten times. This chain links TRBV6-1 with TRBJ1-2, with 7 bases aligning to TRBD1. This CDR3 is 12 amino acids long. Germline-derived CDR1 and CDR2 are MNHNS and SASEGT. Losses at the gene ends were 7 bases for V and 4 bases for J; bases not matched to a gene: 3. CDR3 amino acids: CASNYRGYGYTF. Here the CDR3 DNA reads TGTGCCAGCAATTACAGGGGCTATGGCTACACCTTC.

This clonotype was seen at least ten times. This chain connects TRBV2 to TRBJ1-1, with no clear D. The V end lost 6 bases, the J end lost 2 bases, and 13 bases lay between the germline ends. This CDR3 spans 14 amino acids. CDR1 is SNHLY, CDR2 FYNNEI, per germline. The CDR3 region has the DNA TGTGCCAGCAGAGCCGCGGGTGTTAACACTGAAGCTTTCTTT. This sequence encodes CASRAAGVNTEAFF.

The CDR3 spells CASRHSLDRGGYGYTF. CDR3 sequence (DNA): TGTGCCAGCAGACATTCTTTAGACAGGGGAGGGTATGGCTACACCTTC. This sequence joins TRBV12-3 or TRBV12-4 and TRBJ1-2; 8 nucleotides line up with TRBD1. Unmatched junction bases numbered 14, after V lost 6 bases and J lost 5 bases. The CDR3 contains 16 residues.

The table lists this clonotype with many counts. The chain combines TRBV19 with TRBJ1-2; the match to TRBD1 covers 11 bases. V lost 5 bases and J lost 5; bases outside the gene matches: 19. The V gene's germline CDR1 is LNHDA and CDR2 SQIVND (reference sequence). This CDR3 spans 19 amino acids. CDR3 in amino acids: CASSLDADRGLSGTYGYTF. DNA for the CDR3: TGTGCCAGTAGTTTGGACGCGGACAGGGGGCTTTCTGGGACATATGGCTACACCTTC.

V and J are TRBV28 and TRBJ2-7, with D maybe TRBD2 (5 bases). Germline lookup yields CDR1 MDHEN and CDR2 SYDVKM. The V gene lost 2 bases and the J gene lost 6 bases, with 14 bases spanning the gap. CDR3 length: 14 amino acids. This chain's CDR3 is CASSLIGNSGEQYF. The CDR3, as DNA: TGTGCCAGCAGTTTAATCGGGAATAGTGGCGAGCAGTACTTC.

There are a few counts of this clonotype. This chain uses TRBV24-1 with TRBJ2-7; perhaps TRBD1 as D (6 bases). The germline CDR1 and CDR2 sequences are KGHDR and SFDVKD. Trimming took off 5 bases at V and 3 bases at J, with 13 bases between the two ends. The CDR3 length is 14 residues. The DNA for the CDR3 is TGTGCCACCAGTGCCGCCGGACAGATCTACGAGCAGTACTTC. As protein: CATSAAGQIYEQYF.

This clonotype was detected many times. This chain links TRBV28 with TRBJ1-2; a weak D match, TRBD1 (6 bases). CDR1 and CDR2 (germline): MDHEN, SYDVKM. V was cut by 7 bases and J by 4 bases, with 19 bases left in between. The CDR3 is 15 residues long. The CDR3 sequence is CASTYRARGIYGYTF. The CDR3 DNA reads as TGTGCCAGCACGTACAGGGCGAGGGGGATCTATGGCTACACCTTC.

This clonotype was seen at least ten times. This chain joins TRBV5-5 and TRBJ1-2; TRBD1 agrees at 10 bases. J gave up 3 bases and V 1 base, and 3 bases lay outside the gene matches. CDR1 is SGHKS, CDR2 YYEKEE, per germline (reference sequence). CDR3 length equals 15 residues. The CDR3 coding sequence is TGTGCCAGCAGCTTGCGGACAGGGGGTTACTATGGCTACACCTTC. It is translated as CASSLRTGGYYGYTF.

This clonotype was counted ten times or more. The chain is built from TRBV6-2 or TRBV6-3 and TRBJ1-2, with D possibly matching TRBD1 (5 bases). Germline V gives CDR1 MNHEY, CDR2 SVGEGT. CDR3 length: 16 residues. The V and J ends lost 2 bases and 3 bases respectively, with 16 bases between them. CDR3 coding DNA: TGTGCCAGCAGTTACCGGAGCCTTGGCAGGGACTATGGCTACACCTTC. This gives the protein CASSYRSLGRDYGYTF.

This clonotype came up a few times. V usage is TRBV10-2 and J usage is TRBJ1-2, with 9 bases matching TRBD1. Germline-derived CDR1 and CDR2 are WSHSY and SAAADI. The CDR3 is made up of 13 amino acids. J lost 4 bases, V lost 6 bases, and 3 bases had no gene match. CDR3 protein: CASRGTGIYGYTF. As DNA, the CDR3 is TGCGCCAGCAGAGGGACAGGGATCTATGGCTACACCTTC.

The chain uses TRBV12-3 or TRBV12-4 and TRBJ1-1; 7 bases match TRBD1. With V trimmed by 5 bases and J by 2 bases, 5 bases remained unmatched. CDR3 length: 14 residues. CDR3 protein: CASSPTGHNTEAFF. The CDR3, as DNA: TGTGCCAGCAGTCCGACAGGGCACAACACTGAAGCTTTCTTT.

Many counts were recorded for this clonotype. J is TRBJ1-1 and V is TRBV6-2 or TRBV6-3; D is uncertain. Germline lookup yields CDR1 MNHEY and CDR2 SVGEGT. The CDR3 extends over 11 amino acids. The V end lost 2 bases, the J end lost 9 bases, and 7 bases lay between the germline ends. The DNA for the CDR3 is TGTGCCAGCAGTTACGGGAGGCAAGCTTTCTTT. It translates to CASSYGRQAFF.

This clonotype was recorded many times. CDR3 sequence: CASSPLGSEQYF. CDR3 bases: TGTGCCAGCAGCCCTCTGGGGTCCGAGCAGTACTTC. The rearrangement joins TRBV7-9 to TRBJ2-7; D is unresolved. Germline V gene sequence: CDR1 SEHNR, CDR2 FQNEAQ (reference sequence). V gave up 5 bases and J gave up 6 bases, with 11 bases separating them. The CDR3 length is 12 residues.

This sequence joins TRBV7-8 and TRBJ2-3, with TRBD2 identical over 9 bases. CDR3 length: 15 amino acids. The V gene end was trimmed by 7 bases and the J gene end by 11 bases; junction bases not matched to a gene: 16. CDR1 SGHVS and CDR2 FQNEAQ come from the germline V gene. The CDR3 protein is CASTPPGGRVVRQYF. In DNA form, the CDR3 reads TGTGCCAGCACCCCCCCGGGCGGGAGGGTCGTCAGGCAGTATTTT.

This clonotype has a handful of counts. The chain employs TRBV7-9 and TRBJ2-5; TRBD2 matches at 10 bases. The CDR3 has 14 amino acids. J was trimmed by 5 bases and V by 3 bases; bases with no gene match: 3. Germline-derived CDR1 and CDR2 are SEHNR and FQNEAQ (reference sequence). The CDR3 spells CASSFRTSGETQYF. The CDR3 nucleotides read TGTGCCAGCAGCTTTAGGACTAGCGGTGAGACCCAGTACTTC.

The rearrangement uses TRBV28 and TRBJ2-3; a possible D gene is TRBD2 (5 bases). The germline V gene encodes CDR1 MDHEN and CDR2 SYDVKM. There are 15 residues in the CDR3. V shed 4 bases and J shed 5 bases, with 16 bases lying between them. Here the CDR3 reads CASSSALDLVDTQYF. CDR3 coding DNA: TGTGCCAGCAGTTCCGCACTAGATCTTGTAGATACGCAGTATTTT.

There are a few counts of this clonotype. This chain uses TRBV5-1 with TRBJ2-7, with 8 bases fitting TRBD1. V dropped 2 bases and J dropped 5; count of bases not matched to a gene: 9. The germline gives CDR1 SGHRS, CDR2 YFSETQ. This CDR3 spans 15 amino acids. CDR3 DNA sequence: TGCGCCAGCAGCTTCCCAACGGACAGGGTCCACGAGCAGTACTTC. Translation gives CASSFPTDRVHEQYF.

This clonotype was recorded at least ten times. The J gene is TRBJ1-6, the V gene TRBV9, with TRBD1 matching over 7 bases. CDR1 and CDR2 from the germline V gene are SGDLS and YYNGEE. This CDR3 is 15 amino acids long. Unmatched junction bases numbered 4, after V lost 0 bases and J lost 7 bases. CDR3 bases: TGTGCCAGCAGCGTAGTTGGGACAGAAAATTCACCCCTCCACTTT. This encodes CASSVVGTENSPLHF. The full variable domain, its missing parts supplied by reference TRBV9 and TRBJ1-6, is DSGVTQTPKHLITATGQRVTLRCSPRSGDLSVYWYQQSLDQGLQFLIQYYNGEERAKGNILERFSAQQFPDLHSELNLSSLELGDSALYFCASSVVGTENSPLHFGNGTRLTVT.

This clonotype was counted many times. V is TRBV6-1 and J is TRBJ1-6; D is possibly TRBD1 (5 bases). Germline V gene sequence: CDR1 MNHNS, CDR2 SASEGT. The CDR3 sequence is 15 residues long. With 6 bases removed from V and 0 bases from J, the gap between germline ends came to 9 bases. CDR3 nucleotide sequence: TGTGCCAGCAGGAGACAGAGCTCCTATAATTCACCCCTCCACTTT. It is translated as CASRRQSSYNSPLHF.

Only a few counts were recorded for this clonotype. The chain links TRBV4-3 to TRBJ1-3; D not certain. Between the trimmed V and J ends, which lost 5 bases and 4 bases, there was a span of 9 bases. The CDR3 consists of 13 residues. CDR1 is LGHNA, CDR2 YSLEER, per germline. In nucleotides, the CDR3 is TGCGCCAGCAGCTACAAGTCGGGAAACACCATATATTTT. It encodes CASSYKSGNTIYF.

This clonotype was seen at least ten times. This chain uses TRBV20-1 with TRBJ1-6; D gene unclear. This CDR3 has 14 residues. The V end lost 4 bases, the J end lost 5 bases, and 12 bases lay between the germline ends. Germline assignment: CDR1 DFQATT and CDR2 SNEGSKA (reference sequence). The CDR3 sequence: CSATRGLDNSPLHF. The CDR3 DNA follows: TGCAGTGCTACACGTGGACTCGATAATTCACCCCTCCACTTT.

The chain uses TRBV7-9 and TRBJ2-7, with 9 bases that match TRBD2. The CDR3 length is 15 residues. Trimming cost V 3 bases and J 4 bases; bases outside gene matches: 7. CDR1 is SEHNR and CDR2 is FQNEAQ in the germline V gene (reference sequence). The CDR3 nucleotides are TGTGCCAGCAGCTTCGCGGGGGGGGCACAGTACGAGCAGTACTTC. This sequence encodes CASSFAGGAQYEQYF.

CDR3 in DNA: TGCAGTGCTAGAGACCCCGGACAGGGGGCGCGCAATGAGCAGTTCTTC. This translates into CSARDPGQGARNEQFF. The rearrangement links TRBV20-1 to TRBJ2-1; 11 nucleotides agree with TRBD1. The CDR3 spans 16 residues. V lost 0 bases to trimming and J lost 6 bases; unmatched junction nucleotides: 7. Germline V gene lookup returns CDR1 DFQATT and CDR2 SNEGSKA (reference sequence).

The rearrangement joins TRBV4-3 to TRBJ1-1, with D uncertain. Germline V gene data show CDR1 as LGHNA and CDR2 as YSLEER. The CDR3 runs 17 residues. V lost 0 bases, J lost 4 bases, and 18 bases lay in between. For the CDR3, the DNA is TGCGCCAGCAGCCAAGATATCTTCCGGGGTGAAGGCACTGAAGCTTTCTTT. It codes for CASSQDIFRGEGTEAFF.

This clonotype has at least ten counts. The chain employs TRBV6-5 and TRBJ2-2, with D perhaps matching TRBD2 (5 bases). Germline-derived CDR1 and CDR2 are MNHEY and SVGAGI. The CDR3 runs 16 residues. V lost 0 bases, J lost 2 bases, and 10 bases lay in between. CDR3 in amino acids: CASSYSRTGNTGELFF. The CDR3 DNA sequence: TGTGCCAGCAGTTACTCGCGAACGGGAAACACCGGGGAGCTGTTTTTT.

Ten or more counts support this clonotype. This chain connects TRBV7-8 to TRBJ2-3; no reliable D call. Germline CDR1 SGHVS, CDR2 FQNEAQ. This CDR3 spans 13 amino acids. V was pared by 5 bases and J by 6 bases, with 12 bases between. CDR3 amino acids: CASSPRSVDTQYF. Written as DNA, the CDR3 is TGTGCCAGCAGCCCCCGTTCCGTTGATACGCAGTATTTT.

This clonotype was observed many times. The genes are TRBV4-1 and TRBJ2-3, with D possibly matching TRBD1 (6 bases). The CDR3 extends over 15 amino acids. V was trimmed by 4 bases and J by 3 bases, leaving 14 bases between them. In germline, CDR1 is MGHRA, CDR2 YSYEKL. CDR3 coding DNA: TGCGCCAGCAGCCCCACAGGGCTGTCAACAGATACGCAGTATTTT. This gives the protein CASSPTGLSTDTQYF.

This clonotype has ten or more counts. V usage is TRBV11-2 and J usage is TRBJ2-5; D uncertain. The CDR3 spans 14 residues. Trimming took 1 base from V and 2 from J, leaving 8 bases between them. Germline V gene lookup returns CDR1 SGHAT and CDR2 FQNNGV. The CDR3 coding sequence is TGTGCCAGCAGCTTAGCGGCTAGACAAGAGACCCAGTACTTC. This sequence encodes CASSLAARQETQYF.